This T cell receptor (beta chain) derives from a study of molecular identifiers for immune sequencing clone quantification. Whole-study results and caveats: Highly expanded clone sizes could end up underestimated if a barcode were shared by identical TCR molecules. Whereas clones above 20 RNA copies held under 1% of naive-cell molecules, they held over 97% of effector molecules.

CDR3 length: 13 amino acids. V lost 2 bases to trimming and J lost 2 bases, with 7 bases between them. Germline V gene lookup returns CDR1 MNHEY and CDR2 SMNVEV (reference sequence). In the sort, naive CD8 T cells were defined as CD8+CD4-CCR7+CD45RA+. This clonotype was picked up many times. Its antigen is as yet unknown. TCRdb ran MiXCR on the PCR reads and lists one entry per CDR3 protein. The sample lists under 650,000 distinct CDR3 sequences, about 20% seen once, with roughly 0.85% in the top ten. The sample taken for sequencing was naive CD8+ T cells from blood, with Jurkat cell RNA spiked in. Subset in this sample: FACS-sorted CD8+CD4-CCR7+CD45RA+ naive T cells. The chain couples TRBV27 to TRBJ2-7; D unresolved. The clonotype originates from a human donor in good health. Some libraries in this study had Jurkat cell RNA spiked in. Here the CDR3 reads CASSLLGPYEQYF. The CDR3 nucleotides read TGTGCCAGCAGTTTACTAGGCCCCTACGAGCAGTACTTC.